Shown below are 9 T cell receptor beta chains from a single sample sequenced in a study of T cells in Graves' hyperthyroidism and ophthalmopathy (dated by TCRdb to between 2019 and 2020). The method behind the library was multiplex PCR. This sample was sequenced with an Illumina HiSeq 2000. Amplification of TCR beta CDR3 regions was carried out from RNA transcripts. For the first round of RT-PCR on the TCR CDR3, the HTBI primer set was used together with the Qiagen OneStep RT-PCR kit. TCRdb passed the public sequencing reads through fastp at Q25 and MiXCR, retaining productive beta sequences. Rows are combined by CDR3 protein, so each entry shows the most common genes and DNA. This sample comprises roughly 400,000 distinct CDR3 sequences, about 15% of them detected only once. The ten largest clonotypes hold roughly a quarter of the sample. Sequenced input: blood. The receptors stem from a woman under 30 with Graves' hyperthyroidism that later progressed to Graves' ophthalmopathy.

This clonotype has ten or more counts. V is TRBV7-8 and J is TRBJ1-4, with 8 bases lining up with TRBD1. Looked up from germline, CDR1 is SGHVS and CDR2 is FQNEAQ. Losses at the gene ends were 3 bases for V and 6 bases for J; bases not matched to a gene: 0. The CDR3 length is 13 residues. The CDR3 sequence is CASSLTGDEKLFF. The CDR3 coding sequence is TGTGCCAGCAGCTTGACAGGGGATGAAAAACTGTTTTTT.

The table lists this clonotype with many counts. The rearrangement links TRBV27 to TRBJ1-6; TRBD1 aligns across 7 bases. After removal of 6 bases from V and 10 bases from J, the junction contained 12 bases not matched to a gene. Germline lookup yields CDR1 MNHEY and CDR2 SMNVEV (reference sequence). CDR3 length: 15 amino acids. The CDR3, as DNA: TGTGCCAGCAGCCGATTGACAGGGTATTACTCACCCCTCCACTTT. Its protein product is CASSRLTGYYSPLHF.

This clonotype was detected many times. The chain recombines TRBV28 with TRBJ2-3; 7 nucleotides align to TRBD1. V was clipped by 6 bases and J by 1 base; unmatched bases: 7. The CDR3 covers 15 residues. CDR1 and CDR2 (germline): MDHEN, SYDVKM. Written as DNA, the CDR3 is TGTGCCAGCAGCCCAGGGGGTGCGGGCACAGATACGCAGTATTTT. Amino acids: CASSPGGAGTDTQYF.

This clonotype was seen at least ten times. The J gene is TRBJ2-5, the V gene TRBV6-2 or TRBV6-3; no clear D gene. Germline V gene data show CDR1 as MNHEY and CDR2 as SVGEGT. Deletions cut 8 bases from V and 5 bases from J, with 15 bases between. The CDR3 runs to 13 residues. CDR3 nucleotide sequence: TGTGCCAGCCAGGACGTCGCCCCGGAGACCCAGTACTTC. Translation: CASQDVAPETQYF.

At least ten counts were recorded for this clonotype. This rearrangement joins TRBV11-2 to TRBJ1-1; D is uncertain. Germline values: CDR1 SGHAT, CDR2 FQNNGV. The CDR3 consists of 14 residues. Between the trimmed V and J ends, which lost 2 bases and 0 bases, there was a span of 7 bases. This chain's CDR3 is CASSLRRMNTEAFF. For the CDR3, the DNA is TGTGCCAGCAGCTTAAGACGAATGAACACTGAAGCTTTCTTT.

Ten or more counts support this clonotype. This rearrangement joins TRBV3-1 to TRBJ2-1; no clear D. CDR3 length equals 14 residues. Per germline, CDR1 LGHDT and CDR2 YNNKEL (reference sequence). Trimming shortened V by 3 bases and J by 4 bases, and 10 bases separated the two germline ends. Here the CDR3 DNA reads TGTGCCAGCAGCCAGGATCAAGAGTACAATGAGCAGTTCTTC. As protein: CASSQDQEYNEQFF.

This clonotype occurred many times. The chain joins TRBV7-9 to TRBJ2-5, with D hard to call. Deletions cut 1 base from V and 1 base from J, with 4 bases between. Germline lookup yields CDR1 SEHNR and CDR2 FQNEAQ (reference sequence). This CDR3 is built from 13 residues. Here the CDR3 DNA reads TGTGCCAGCAGCTTAGAGACCCAAGAGACCCAGTACTTC. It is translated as CASSLETQETQYF.

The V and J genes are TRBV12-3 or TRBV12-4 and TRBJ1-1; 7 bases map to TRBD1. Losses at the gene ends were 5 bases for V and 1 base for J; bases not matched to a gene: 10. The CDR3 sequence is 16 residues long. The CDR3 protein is CASSPRGQTGNTEAFF. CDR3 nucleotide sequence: TGTGCCAGCAGTCCCCGGGGACAGACGGGGAACACTGAAGCTTTCTTT.

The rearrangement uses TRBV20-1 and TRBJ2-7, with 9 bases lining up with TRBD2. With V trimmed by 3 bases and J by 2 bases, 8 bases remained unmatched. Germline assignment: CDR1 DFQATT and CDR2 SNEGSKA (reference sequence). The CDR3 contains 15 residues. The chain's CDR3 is CSARSASGTTYEQYF. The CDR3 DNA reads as TGCAGTGCTAGGTCAGCTAGCGGGACCACCTACGAGCAGTACTTC.